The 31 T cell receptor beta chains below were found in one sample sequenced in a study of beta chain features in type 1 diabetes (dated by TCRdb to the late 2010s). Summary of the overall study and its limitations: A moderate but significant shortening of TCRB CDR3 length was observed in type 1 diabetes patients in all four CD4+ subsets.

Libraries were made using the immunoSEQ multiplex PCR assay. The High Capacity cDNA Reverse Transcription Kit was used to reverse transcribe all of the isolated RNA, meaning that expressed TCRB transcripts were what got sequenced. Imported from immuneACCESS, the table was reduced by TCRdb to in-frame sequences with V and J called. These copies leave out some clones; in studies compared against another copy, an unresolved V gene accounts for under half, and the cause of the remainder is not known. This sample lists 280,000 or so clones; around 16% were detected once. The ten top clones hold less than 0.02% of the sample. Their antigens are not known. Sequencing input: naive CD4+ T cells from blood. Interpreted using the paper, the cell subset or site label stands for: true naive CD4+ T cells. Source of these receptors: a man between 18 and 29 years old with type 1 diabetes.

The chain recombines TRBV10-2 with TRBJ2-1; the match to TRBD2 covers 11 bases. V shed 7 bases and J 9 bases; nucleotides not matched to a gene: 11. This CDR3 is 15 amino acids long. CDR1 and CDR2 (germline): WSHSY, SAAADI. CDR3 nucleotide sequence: TGCGCCAGCAATATAGCGGGGGGGCCCCCCCTTGAGCAGTTCTTC. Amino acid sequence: CASNIAGGPPLEQFF.

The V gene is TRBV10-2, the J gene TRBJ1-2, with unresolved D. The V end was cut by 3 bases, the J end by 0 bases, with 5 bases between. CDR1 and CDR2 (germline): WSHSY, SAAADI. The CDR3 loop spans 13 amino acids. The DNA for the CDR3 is TGCGCCAGCAGTGATCCAGCTAACTATGGCTACACCTTC. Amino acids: CASSDPANYGYTF.

CDR3 sequence: CASSQGQFYEQYF. Written as DNA, the CDR3 is TGTGCCAGCAGCCAGGGACAATTCTACGAGCAGTACTTC. The chain uses TRBV11-2 and TRBJ2-7; maybe TRBD1 (6 bases). V dropped 5 bases and J dropped 3 bases, with 11 bases sitting between them. The CDR3 runs to 13 residues. CDR1 and CDR2 from the germline V gene are SGHAT and FQNNGV. Variable domain in full (rest from reference TRBV11-2 and TRBJ2-7): EAGVAQSPRYKIIEKRQSVAFWCNPISGHATLYWYQQILGQGPKLLIQFQNNGVVDDSQLPKDRFSAERLKGVDSTLKIQPAKLEDSAVYLCASSQGQFYEQYFGPGTRLTVT.

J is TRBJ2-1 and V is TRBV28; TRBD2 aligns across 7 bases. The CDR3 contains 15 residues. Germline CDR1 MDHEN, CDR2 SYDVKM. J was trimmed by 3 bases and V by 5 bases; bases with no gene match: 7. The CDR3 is CASSTAGGGYNEQFF. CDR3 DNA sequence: TGTGCCAGCAGTACCGCCGGCGGGGGCTACAATGAGCAGTTCTTC.

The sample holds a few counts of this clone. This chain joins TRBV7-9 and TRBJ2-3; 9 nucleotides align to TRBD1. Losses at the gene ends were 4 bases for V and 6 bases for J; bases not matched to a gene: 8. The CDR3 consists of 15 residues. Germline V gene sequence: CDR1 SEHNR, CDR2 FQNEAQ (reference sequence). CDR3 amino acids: CASSSTGGTPDTQYF. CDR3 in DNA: TGTGCCAGCAGCTCGACAGGGGGGACTCCGGATACGCAGTATTTT.

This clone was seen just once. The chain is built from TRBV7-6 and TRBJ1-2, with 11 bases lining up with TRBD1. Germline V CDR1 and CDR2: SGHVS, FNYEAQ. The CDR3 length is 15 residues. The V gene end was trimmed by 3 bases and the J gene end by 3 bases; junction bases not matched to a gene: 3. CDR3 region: CASSLGTGGDYGYTF. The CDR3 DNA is TGTGCCAGCAGCTTGGGGACAGGGGGGGACTATGGCTACACCTTC.

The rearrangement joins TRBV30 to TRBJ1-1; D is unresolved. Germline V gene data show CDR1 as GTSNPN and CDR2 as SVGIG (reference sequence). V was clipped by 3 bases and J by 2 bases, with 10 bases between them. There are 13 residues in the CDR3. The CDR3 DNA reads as TGTGCCTGGAGGATCACACCTAACACTGAAGCTTTCTTT. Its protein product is CAWRITPNTEAFF.

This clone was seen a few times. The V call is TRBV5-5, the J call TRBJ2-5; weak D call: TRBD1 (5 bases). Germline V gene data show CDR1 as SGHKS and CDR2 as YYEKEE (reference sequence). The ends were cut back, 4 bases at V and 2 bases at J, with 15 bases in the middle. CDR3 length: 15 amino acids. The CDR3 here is CASSAGHSTQETQYF. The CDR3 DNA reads TGTGCCAGCAGCGCCGGACACTCGACGCAAGAGACCCAGTACTTC. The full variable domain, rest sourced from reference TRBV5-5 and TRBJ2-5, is DAGVTQSPTHLIKTRGQQVTLRCSPISGHKSVSWYQQVLGQGPQFIFQYYEKEERGRGNFPDRFSARQFPNYSSELNVNALLLGDSALYLCASSAGHSTQETQYFGPGTRLLVL.

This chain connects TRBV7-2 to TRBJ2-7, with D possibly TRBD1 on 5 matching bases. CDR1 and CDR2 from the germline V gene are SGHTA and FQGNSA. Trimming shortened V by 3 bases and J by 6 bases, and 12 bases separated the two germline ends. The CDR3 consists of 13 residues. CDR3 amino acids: CASSFRGAGEQYF. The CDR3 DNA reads TGTGCCAGCAGCTTCCGTGGGGCCGGCGAGCAGTACTTC.

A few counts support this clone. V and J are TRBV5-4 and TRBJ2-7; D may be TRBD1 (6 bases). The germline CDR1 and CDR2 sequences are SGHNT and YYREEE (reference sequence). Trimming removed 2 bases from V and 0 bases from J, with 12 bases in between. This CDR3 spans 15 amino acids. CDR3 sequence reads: CASSFWTALSYEQYF. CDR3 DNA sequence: TGTGCCAGCAGCTTCTGGACAGCCCTCTCCTACGAGCAGTACTTC.

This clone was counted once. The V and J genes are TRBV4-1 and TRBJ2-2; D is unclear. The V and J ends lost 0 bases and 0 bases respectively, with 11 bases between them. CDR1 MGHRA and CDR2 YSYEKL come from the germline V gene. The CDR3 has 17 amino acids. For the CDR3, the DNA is TGCGCCAGCAGCCAAGAGCCCCACAGATCGAACACCGGGGAGCTGTTTTTT. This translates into CASSQEPHRSNTGELFF.

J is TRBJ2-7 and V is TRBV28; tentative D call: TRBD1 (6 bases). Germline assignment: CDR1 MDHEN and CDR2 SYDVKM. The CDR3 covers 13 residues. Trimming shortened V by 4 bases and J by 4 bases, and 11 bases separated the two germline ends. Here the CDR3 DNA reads TGTGCCAGCAGTTCGGACAGAGCATACGAGCAGTACTTC. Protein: CASSSDRAYEQYF. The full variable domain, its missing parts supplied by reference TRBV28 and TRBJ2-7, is DVKVTQSSRYLVKRTGEKVFLECVQDMDHENMFWYRQDPGLGLRLIYFSYDVKMKEKGDIPEGYSVSREKKERFSLILESASTNQTSMYLCASSSDRAYEQYFGPGTRLTVT.

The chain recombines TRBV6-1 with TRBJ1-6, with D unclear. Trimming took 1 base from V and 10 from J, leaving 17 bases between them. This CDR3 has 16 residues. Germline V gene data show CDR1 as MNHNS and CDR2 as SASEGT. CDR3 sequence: CASSEGRRGYRSPLHF. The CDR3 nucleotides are TGTGCCAGCAGTGAAGGTCGGCGAGGGTACCGGTCACCCCTCCACTTT.

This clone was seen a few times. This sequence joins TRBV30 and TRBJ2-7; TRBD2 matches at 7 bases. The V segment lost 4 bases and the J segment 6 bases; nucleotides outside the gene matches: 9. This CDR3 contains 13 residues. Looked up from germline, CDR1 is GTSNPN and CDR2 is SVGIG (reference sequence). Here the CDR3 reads CAWNMISGGEQYF. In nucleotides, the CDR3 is TGTGCCTGGAATATGATATCGGGGGGCGAGCAGTACTTC.

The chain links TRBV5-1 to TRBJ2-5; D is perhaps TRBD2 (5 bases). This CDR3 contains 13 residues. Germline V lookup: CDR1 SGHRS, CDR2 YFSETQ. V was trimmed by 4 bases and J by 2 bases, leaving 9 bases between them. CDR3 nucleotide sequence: TGCGCCAGCAGCCCCGGGGTACAAGAGACCCAGTACTTC. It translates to CASSPGVQETQYF. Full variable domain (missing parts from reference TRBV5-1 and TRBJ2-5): KAGVTQTPRYLIKTRGQQVTLSCSPISGHRSVSWYQQTPGQGLQFLFEYFSETQRNKGNFPGRFSGRQFSNSRSEMNVSTLELGDSALYLCASSPGVQETQYFGPGTRLLVL.

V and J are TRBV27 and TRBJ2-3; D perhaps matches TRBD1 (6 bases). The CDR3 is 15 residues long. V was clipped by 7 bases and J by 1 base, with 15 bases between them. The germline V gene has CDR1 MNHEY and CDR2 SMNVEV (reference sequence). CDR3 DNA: TGTGCCAGCAACCTGGGGGCGGGCCGCACAGATACGCAGTATTTT. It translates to CASNLGAGRTDTQYF.

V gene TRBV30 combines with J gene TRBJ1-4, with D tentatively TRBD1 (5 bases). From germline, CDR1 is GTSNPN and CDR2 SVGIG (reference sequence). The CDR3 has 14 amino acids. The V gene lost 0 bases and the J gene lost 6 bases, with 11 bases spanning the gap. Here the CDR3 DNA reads TGTGCCTGGAGTGTAAAGGGGCGTTATGAAAAACTGTTTTTT. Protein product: CAWSVKGRYEKLFF. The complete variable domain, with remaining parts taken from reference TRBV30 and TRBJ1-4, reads SQTIHQWPATLVQPVGSPLSLECTVEGTSNPNLYWYRQAAGRGLQLLFYSVGIGQISSEVPQNLSASRPQDRQFILSSKKLLLSDSGFYLCAWSVKGRYEKLFFGSGTQLSVL.

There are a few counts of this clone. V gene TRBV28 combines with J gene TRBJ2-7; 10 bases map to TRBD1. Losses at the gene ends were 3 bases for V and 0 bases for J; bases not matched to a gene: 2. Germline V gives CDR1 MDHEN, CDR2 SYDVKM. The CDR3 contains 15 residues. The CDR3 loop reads CASSLGTGVSYEQYF. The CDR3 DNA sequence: TGTGCCAGCAGTTTGGGGACAGGGGTCTCCTACGAGCAGTACTTC.

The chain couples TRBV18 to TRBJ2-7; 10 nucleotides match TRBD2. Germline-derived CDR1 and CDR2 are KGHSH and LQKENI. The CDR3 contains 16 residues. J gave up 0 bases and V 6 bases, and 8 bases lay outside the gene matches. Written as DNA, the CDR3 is TGTGCCAGCTCCAACCGGGGACTAGCGAGCTCCTACGAGCAGTACTTC. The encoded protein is CASSNRGLASSYEQYF.

The DNA for the CDR3 is TGCGCCAGCAGCCCAAGGGGAAATCAGCCCCAGCATTTT. Amino acids: CASSPRGNQPQHF. The chain uses TRBV4-3 and TRBJ1-5; possible D gene TRBD1, 5 bases. Trimming pared 4 bases from V and 4 bases from J, leaving 8 bases between. The germline gives CDR1 LGHNA, CDR2 YSLEER. The CDR3 is 13 residues long.

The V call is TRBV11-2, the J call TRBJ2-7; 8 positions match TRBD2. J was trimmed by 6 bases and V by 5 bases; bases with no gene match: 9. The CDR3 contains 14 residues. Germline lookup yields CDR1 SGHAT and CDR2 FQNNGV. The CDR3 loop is CASSGGAGVGEQYF. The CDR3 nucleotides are TGTGCCAGCAGCGGCGGAGCGGGGGTAGGCGAGCAGTACTTC.

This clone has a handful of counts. CDR3 nucleotides: TGCGCCAGCAGCTTGGCCCGCCGGGGGAACACCGGGGAGCTGTTTTTT. This codes for CASSLARRGNTGELFF. The gene calls are TRBV5-1 and TRBJ2-2, with D maybe TRBD2 (5 bases). Germline loops: CDR1 SGHRS, CDR2 YFSETQ. Trimming pared 0 bases from V and 1 base from J, leaving 10 bases between. The CDR3 is 16 residues long.

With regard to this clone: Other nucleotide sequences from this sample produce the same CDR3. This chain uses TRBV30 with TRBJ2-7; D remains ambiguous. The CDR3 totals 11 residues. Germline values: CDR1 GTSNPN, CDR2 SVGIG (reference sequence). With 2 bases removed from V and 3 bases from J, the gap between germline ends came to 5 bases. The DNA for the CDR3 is TGTGCCTGGAGTCTCAGCTACGAGCAGTACTTC. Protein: CAWSLSYEQYF. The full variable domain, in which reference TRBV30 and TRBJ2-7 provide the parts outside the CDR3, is SQTIHQWPATLVQPVGSPLSLECTVEGTSNPNLYWYRQAAGRGLQLLFYSVGIGQISSEVPQNLSASRPQDRQFILSSKKLLLSDSGFYLCAWSLSYEQYFGPGTRLTVT.

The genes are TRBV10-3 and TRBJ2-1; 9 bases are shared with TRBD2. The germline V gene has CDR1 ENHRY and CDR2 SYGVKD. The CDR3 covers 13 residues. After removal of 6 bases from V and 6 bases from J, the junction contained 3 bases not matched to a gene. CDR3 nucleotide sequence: TGTGCCATCAGGGGACTAGCCTTCAATGAGCAGTTCTTC. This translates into CAIRGLAFNEQFF.

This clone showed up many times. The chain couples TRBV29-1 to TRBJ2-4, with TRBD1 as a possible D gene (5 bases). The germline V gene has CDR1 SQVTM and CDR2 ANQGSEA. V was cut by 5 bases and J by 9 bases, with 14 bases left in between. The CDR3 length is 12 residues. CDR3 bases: TGCAGCGTTAAGACAGAAAACGGCATTCAGTACTTC. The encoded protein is CSVKTENGIQYF.

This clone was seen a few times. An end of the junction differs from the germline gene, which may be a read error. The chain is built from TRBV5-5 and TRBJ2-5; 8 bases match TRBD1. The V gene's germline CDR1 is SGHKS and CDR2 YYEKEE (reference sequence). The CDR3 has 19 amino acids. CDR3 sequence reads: CASSPPSGRDRSYQETQYF. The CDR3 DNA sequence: TGCGCCAGCAGCCCGCCATCCGGTCGGGACAGGTCGTACCAAGAGACCCAGTACTTC.

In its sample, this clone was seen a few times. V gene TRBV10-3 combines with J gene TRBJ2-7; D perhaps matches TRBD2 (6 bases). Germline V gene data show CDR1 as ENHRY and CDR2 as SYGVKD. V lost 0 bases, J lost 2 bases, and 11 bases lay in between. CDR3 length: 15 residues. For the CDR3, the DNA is TGTGCCATCAGTGAGTCGACTAGGGCCCCCTACGAGCAGTACTTC. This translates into CAISESTRAPYEQYF.

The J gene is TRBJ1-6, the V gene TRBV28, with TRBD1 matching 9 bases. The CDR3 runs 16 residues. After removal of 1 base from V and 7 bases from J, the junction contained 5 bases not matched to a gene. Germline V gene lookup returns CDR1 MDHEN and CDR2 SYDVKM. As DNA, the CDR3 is TGTGCCAGCAGTTTATTATACGGACAGGGGAATTCACCCCTCCACTTT. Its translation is CASSLLYGQGNSPLHF.

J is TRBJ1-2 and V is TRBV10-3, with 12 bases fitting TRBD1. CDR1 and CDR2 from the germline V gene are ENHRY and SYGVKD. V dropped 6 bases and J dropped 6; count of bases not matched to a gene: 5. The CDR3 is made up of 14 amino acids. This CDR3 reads CAIRTGTGGDGYTF. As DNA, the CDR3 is TGTGCCATCAGGACCGGGACAGGGGGCGATGGCTACACCTTC.

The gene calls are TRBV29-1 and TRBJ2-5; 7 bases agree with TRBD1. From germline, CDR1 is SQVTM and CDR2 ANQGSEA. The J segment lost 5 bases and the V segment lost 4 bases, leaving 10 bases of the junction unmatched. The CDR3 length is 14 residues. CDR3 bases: TGCAGCGTTGGGGGCCGGTTGACAGGGGAGACCCAGTACTTC. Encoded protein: CSVGGRLTGETQYF.

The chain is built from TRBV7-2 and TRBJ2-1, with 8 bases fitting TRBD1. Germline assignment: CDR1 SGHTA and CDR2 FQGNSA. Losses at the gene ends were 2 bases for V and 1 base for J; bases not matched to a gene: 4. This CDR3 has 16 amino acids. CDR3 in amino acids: CASSLQGALSYNEQFF. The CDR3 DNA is TGTGCCAGCAGCTTACAGGGGGCATTGTCCTACAATGAGCAGTTCTTC.